Presented here are 32 T cell receptor beta chains from one specimen sequenced in a study of response to subunit inactivated influenza vaccine. Each CDR3 protein is one row after TCRdb ran MiXCR on the RT-PCR reads. The table lists fewer than 600,000 distinct CDR3 sequences, 7.2% of them singletons, with about an eighth in the top ten. Sample: PBMCs from blood, taken less than 30 months after vaccination. The receptors originated from a man between 45 and 75 years old who received an inactivated influenza vaccine.

The chain couples TRBV28 to TRBJ2-5, with 13 bases lining up with TRBD2. Germline CDR1 MDHEN, CDR2 SYDVKM. CDR3 length: 16 amino acids. With V trimmed by 6 bases and J by 2 bases, 6 bases remained unmatched. The CDR3 protein is CASRSGLAGVQETQYF. DNA for the CDR3: TGTGCCAGCAGGTCAGGACTAGCGGGAGTACAAGAGACCCAGTACTTC.

In this sample, this clonotype turned up a few times. The rearrangement uses TRBV10-3 and TRBJ2-6; TRBD1 agrees at 7 bases. CDR1 and CDR2 (germline): ENHRY, SYGVKD. V was pared by 3 bases and J by 1 base, with 18 bases of the junction left unmatched. CDR3 size: 21 residues. The CDR3 region is CAISDVKGQIPLGSGANVLTF. The CDR3 nucleotides read TGTGCCATCAGTGACGTTAAGGGACAGATACCACTCGGGTCTGGGGCCAACGTCCTGACTTTC.

The rearrangement joins TRBV5-1 to TRBJ1-1; TRBD1 is a possible D gene (6 bases). The V end was cut by 0 bases, the J end by 6 bases, with 15 bases between. The CDR3 has 15 amino acids. The germline V gene encodes CDR1 SGHRS and CDR2 YFSETQ. The CDR3 protein is CASSLAGGLGAEAFF. The CDR3 coding sequence is TGCGCCAGCAGCTTGGCCGGGGGCCTTGGCGCTGAAGCTTTCTTT.

This clonotype was detected only a few times. This chain joins TRBV16 and TRBJ1-3, with D possibly matching TRBD1 (5 bases). This CDR3 spans 15 amino acids. The ends were cut back, 0 bases at V and 4 bases at J, with 10 bases in the middle. CDR1 and CDR2 (germline): KGHSY, FQNENV. CDR3 DNA sequence: TGTGCCAGCAGCCAATCTCCCGGGGCAGGAAACACCATATATTTT. This gives the protein CASSQSPGAGNTIYF.

The chain employs TRBV20-1 and TRBJ2-7, with D maybe TRBD1 (5 bases). The CDR3 loop spans 13 amino acids. V was clipped by 1 base and J by 4 bases, with 11 bases between them. CDR1 and CDR2 from the germline V gene are DFQATT and SNEGSKA (reference sequence). The CDR3 reads CSARGQWIYEQYF. The CDR3 DNA follows: TGCAGTGCTAGAGGACAGTGGATTTACGAGCAGTACTTC.

The chain links TRBV6-5 to TRBJ2-3; 7 nucleotides align to TRBD2. The CDR3 runs 16 residues. The V and J ends lost 0 bases and 3 bases, in that order; junction bases with no gene match: 6. Germline V CDR1 and CDR2: MNHEY, SVGAGI. CDR3 protein: CASSYSPAGLTDTQYF. The CDR3, as DNA: TGTGCCAGCAGTTACTCCCCAGCGGGGCTGACAGATACGCAGTATTTT.

This clonotype was picked up many times. The V call is TRBV5-1, the J call TRBJ2-3, with 7 bases fitting TRBD2. Trimming took 4 bases from V and 5 from J; bases not matched to a gene: 7. The germline gives CDR1 SGHRS, CDR2 YFSETQ. The length of the CDR3 is 14 residues. The CDR3: CASSPGGSGDTQYF. CDR3 in DNA: TGCGCCAGCAGCCCGGGAGGATCGGGAGATACGCAGTATTTT.

Only a few counts were recorded for this clonotype. The V gene is TRBV3-1, the J gene TRBJ2-3, with D perhaps given as TRBD1 or TRBD2 (6 bases each). Trimming shortened V by 4 bases and J by 6 bases, and 35 bases separated the two germline ends. The CDR3 is 21 amino acids. Germline V gene data show CDR1 as LGHDT and CDR2 as YNNKEL (reference sequence). The CDR3 reads CASSRKKASLAQGGSPDTQYF. The CDR3 DNA is TGTGCCAGCAGCCGTAAAAAGGCTTCGCTGGCACAGGGAGGATCACCGGATACGCAGTATTTT.

This clonotype was seen more than once but under ten times. CDR3 in DNA: TGTGCCAGCAGTTTATTAGGTTCTCTGGAGTACTTC. It is translated as CASSLLGSLEYF. The rearrangement joins TRBV27 to TRBJ2-7, with unresolved D. The germline V gene has CDR1 MNHEY and CDR2 SMNVEV (reference sequence). This CDR3 contains 12 residues. Trimming stripped 1 base from V and 11 bases from J, with 12 bases between.

This clonotype was seen a few times. J is TRBJ2-7 and V is TRBV9; TRBD2 agrees at 12 bases. The CDR3 covers 14 residues. Germline lookup yields CDR1 SGDLS and CDR2 YYNGEE. V lost 4 bases to trimming and J lost 7 bases; unmatched junction nucleotides: 6. CDR3 protein: CASSPGLAGLEQYF. The CDR3 DNA sequence: TGTGCCAGCAGCCCCGGACTAGCGGGGCTTGAGCAGTACTTC.

In its sample, this clonotype was seen many times. In DNA, the CDR3 is TGTGCCACCTGCGAGCGACTGGCGGGCAATCAGCCCCAGCATTTT. Protein: CATCERLAGNQPQHF. J is TRBJ1-5 and V is TRBV24-1, with D uncertain. V lost 9 bases to trimming and J lost 2 bases, with 16 bases between them. CDR3 size: 15 residues. The V gene's germline CDR1 is KGHDR and CDR2 SFDVKD.

This clonotype was picked up many times. The chain carries TRBV15 and TRBJ2-3, with D unclear. This CDR3 is built from 14 residues. V lost 5 bases and J lost 1, with 10 bases in between. The germline V gene has CDR1 LNHNV and CDR2 YYDKDF (reference sequence). CDR3 coding DNA: TGTGCCACCAGCCCCAGGTGGGGCACAGATACGCAGTATTTT. Residues: CATSPRWGTDTQYF.

A few counts support this clonotype. V gene TRBV3-1 combines with J gene TRBJ1-1, with 7 bases fitting TRBD1. With V trimmed by 4 bases and J by 5 bases, 7 bases remained unmatched. Germline V CDR1 and CDR2: LGHDT, YNNKEL (reference sequence). The CDR3 runs 14 residues. The CDR3: CASSPRGGQTEAFF. The CDR3, as DNA: TGTGCCAGCAGCCCCAGGGGGGGGCAAACTGAAGCTTTCTTT. The whole variable domain, remainder taken from reference TRBV3-1 and TRBJ1-1, is DTAVSQTPKYLVTQMGNDKSIKCEQNLGHDTMYWYKQDSKKFLKIMFSYNNKELIINETVPNRFSPKSPDKAHLNLHINSLELGDSAVYFCASSPRGGQTEAFFGQGTRLTVV.

This clonotype turned up a few times. The chain recombines TRBV5-6 with TRBJ2-1; 8 bases are a match to TRBD2. Germline loops: CDR1 SGHDT, CDR2 YYEEEE. CDR3 length equals 15 residues. J gave up 6 bases and V 3 bases, and 8 bases lay outside the gene matches. The CDR3 sequence: CASSSRGLVGNEQFF. The CDR3 DNA follows: TGTGCCAGCAGCTCTCGGGGACTAGTGGGCAATGAGCAGTTCTTC.

This clonotype was seen repeatedly, ten times or more. The CDR3 region is CASSRAPTGLEMGEQYF. In nucleotides, the CDR3 is TGCGCCAGCAGCCGCGCCCCAACGGGTCTGGAGATGGGAGAGCAGTACTTC. The gene calls are TRBV4-3 and TRBJ2-7, with D uncertain. CDR1 and CDR2 from the germline V gene are LGHNA and YSLEER. V lost 4 bases to trimming and J lost 7 bases, with 26 bases between them. The CDR3 consists of 17 residues.

This clonotype appeared many times. CDR3 sequence (DNA): TGCAGTGCTAGTTCACCGGGACCCACGGGGAAGCCCCAGCATTTT. This codes for CSASSPGPTGKPQHF. The chain carries TRBV20-1 and TRBJ1-5; D possibly corresponds to TRBD1 (5 bases). Germline values: CDR1 DFQATT, CDR2 SNEGSKA (reference sequence). This CDR3 has 15 residues. V shed 3 bases and J shed 8 bases, with 20 bases lying between them.

This clonotype was detected ten times or more. In DNA form, the CDR3 reads TGCGCCAGCAGCCCGGGGGGGTCCTACAATGAGCAGTTCTTC. As protein: CASSPGGSYNEQFF. This chain joins TRBV5-1 and TRBJ2-1; 8 bases align to TRBD2. V was clipped by 4 bases and J by 1 base; unmatched bases: 1. Germline-derived CDR1 and CDR2 are SGHRS and YFSETQ. The CDR3 extends over 14 amino acids.

Only a few counts were recorded for this clonotype. The chain is built from TRBV14 and TRBJ1-2; weak D call: TRBD1 (5 bases). The V and J ends lost 6 bases and 4 bases respectively, with 18 bases between them. CDR3 length: 15 residues. The germline CDR1 and CDR2 sequences are SGHDN and FVKESK. The CDR3 loop reads CASRTGHGPLYGYTF. The CDR3 coding sequence is TGTGCCAGCAGAACCGGACACGGTCCTCTCTATGGCTACACCTTC.

This clonotype was picked up many times. The chain joins TRBV3-1 to TRBJ1-1; D may be TRBD1 (5 bases). Trimming shortened V by 6 bases and J by 6 bases, and 26 bases separated the two germline ends. Germline V CDR1 and CDR2: LGHDT, YNNKEL (reference sequence). The CDR3 length is 17 residues. The CDR3 DNA reads TGTGCCAGCAGGATCGGGCTGGGACCGGGAGTCAAATCTGAAGCTTTCTTT. Amino acid sequence: CASRIGLGPGVKSEAFF.

The V call is TRBV5-1, the J call TRBJ2-1, with D uncertain. This CDR3 spans 15 amino acids. The ends were cut back, 0 bases at V and 3 bases at J, with 10 bases in the middle. The germline V gene has CDR1 SGHRS and CDR2 YFSETQ. CDR3 in amino acids: CASSLDGADYNEQFF. In DNA, the CDR3 is TGCGCCAGCAGCTTGGACGGTGCGGACTACAATGAGCAGTTCTTC.

The chain links TRBV29-1 to TRBJ2-1; 8 nucleotides agree with TRBD1. In germline, CDR1 is SQVTM, CDR2 ANQGSEA. V shed 2 bases and J 6 bases; nucleotides not matched to a gene: 9. The CDR3 is made up of 15 amino acids. CDR3 residues: CSVERRQGMGNEQFF. The DNA of the CDR3 is TGCAGCGTTGAACGTAGACAGGGGATGGGCAATGAGCAGTTCTTC.

The rearrangement links TRBV10-3 to TRBJ2-1, with 9 bases lining up with TRBD2. CDR3 length: 13 amino acids. CDR1 is ENHRY and CDR2 is SYGVKD in the germline V gene. After removal of 7 bases from V and 15 bases from J, the junction contained 13 bases not matched to a gene. The CDR3 DNA reads TGTGCCATCAATAGCGGGGGAGATCTTGGGCTGTTCTTC. Protein: CAINSGGDLGLFF.

This clonotype turned up a few times. The chain combines TRBV7-2 with TRBJ2-1, with D unresolved. Germline CDR1 and CDR2: SGHTA and FQGNSA. CDR3 length: 14 residues. V lost 5 bases and J 5 bases, leaving 13 bases between the germline ends. The DNA of the CDR3 is TGTGCCAGCAGCAAAGACTGGAACGACAATGAGCAGTTCTTC. As protein: CASSKDWNDNEQFF.

This chain links TRBV10-3 with TRBJ2-3, with 8 bases lining up with TRBD1. Germline V gene sequence: CDR1 ENHRY, CDR2 SYGVKD. The CDR3 sequence is 17 residues long. Trimming removed 2 bases from V and 5 bases from J; junction bases left unmatched: 12. Here the CDR3 DNA reads TGTGCCATCAGTGAGAGTCAGGGCAGGGGGCGCGTAGATACGCAGTATTTT. Translating gives CAISESQGRGRVDTQYF.

This clonotype has at least ten counts. This rearrangement joins TRBV14 to TRBJ2-3; D is uncertain. V lost 5 bases to trimming and J lost 2 bases, with 5 bases between them. CDR1 and CDR2 from the germline V gene are SGHDN and FVKESK. The CDR3 has 12 amino acids. The CDR3 DNA reads as TGTGCCAGCAGCGGGTACACAGATACGCAGTATTTT. Its protein product is CASSGYTDTQYF. The complete variable domain, with remaining parts taken from reference TRBV14 and TRBJ2-3, reads EAGVTQFPSHSVIEKGQTVTLRCDPISGHDNLYWYRRVMGKEIKFLLHFVKESKQDESGMPNNRFLAERTGGTYSTLKVQPAELEDSGVYFCASSGYTDTQYFGPGTRLTVL.

This clonotype was observed a few times. The V and J genes are TRBV20-1 and TRBJ1-2, with 7 bases matching TRBD1. CDR3 size: 13 residues. V gave up 6 bases and J gave up 3 bases; unmatched junction bases: 7. CDR1 and CDR2 from the germline V gene are DFQATT and SNEGSKA (reference sequence). The CDR3 nucleotides read TGCAGTGCGCTGGGGACAGCGGACTATGGCTACACCTTC. It codes for CSALGTADYGYTF.

The rearrangement uses TRBV20-1 and TRBJ2-7; no reliable D call. Deletions cut 6 bases from V and 2 bases from J, with 11 bases between. The CDR3 runs to 12 residues. CDR1 is DFQATT, CDR2 SNEGSKA, per germline (reference sequence). The CDR3 sequence: CSARPLPYEQYF. DNA of the CDR3: TGCAGTGCCAGGCCCCTCCCCTACGAGCAGTACTTC.

This clonotype turned up a few times. V and J are TRBV5-6 and TRBJ1-2; D is possibly TRBD1 (6 bases). This CDR3 comprises 14 residues. The V end lost 6 bases, the J end lost 4 bases, and 16 bases lay between the germline ends. Germline CDR1 and CDR2: SGHDT and YYEEEE. As DNA, the CDR3 is TGTGCCAGCACCCGCAGGGACAACTTCTATGGCTACACCTTC. It is translated as CASTRRDNFYGYTF. The whole variable domain, filled in from reference TRBV5-6 and TRBJ1-2, reads DAGVTQSPTHLIKTRGQQVTLRCSPKSGHDTVSWYQQALGQGPQFIFQYYEEEERQRGNFPDRFSGHQFPNYSSELNVNALLLGDSALYLCASTRRDNFYGYTFGSGTRLTVV.

Concerning this clonotype: A much larger clone differs by one base, so this may be a read error. The chain links TRBV5-1 to TRBJ2-2; 8 bases map to TRBD1. V gave up 5 bases and J gave up 2 bases; unmatched junction bases: 8. Germline V gene sequence: CDR1 SGHRS, CDR2 YFSETQ. The CDR3 is 16 amino acids. The DNA for the CDR3 is TGCGCCAGCAGGCGTACAGGGGGTTCTAACACCGGGGAGCTGTTTTTT. Translation: CASRRTGGSNTGELFF.

The table lists this clonotype with many counts. The chain links TRBV12-3 or TRBV12-4 to TRBJ2-7, with TRBD1 identical over 7 bases. V was pared by 6 bases and J by 2 bases, with 7 bases of the junction left unmatched. CDR3 size: 14 residues. CDR3 bases: TGTGCCAGCAGCCCCCGGGACAGAACCTACGAGCAGTACTTC. Its protein product is CASSPRDRTYEQYF.

Only a few counts were recorded for this clonotype. The rearrangement links TRBV7-2 to TRBJ2-1; D is unresolved. Between the trimmed V and J ends, which lost 1 base and 0 bases, there was a span of 7 bases. From germline, CDR1 is SGHTA and CDR2 FQGNSA. The CDR3 consists of 15 residues. Here the CDR3 DNA reads TGTGCCAGCAGCTTAGGCTTTGCCTCCTACAATGAGCAGTTCTTC. Its translation: CASSLGFASYNEQFF.

CDR3 loop: CASSLTGVKGEQYF. CDR3 sequence (DNA): TGTGCCAGCAGCTTAACGGGAGTAAAAGGGGAGCAGTACTTC. The rearrangement links TRBV7-2 to TRBJ2-7; possible D gene TRBD2, 6 bases. There are 14 residues in the CDR3. V was cut by 2 bases and J by 7 bases, with 15 bases left in between. CDR1 is SGHTA, CDR2 FQGNSA, per germline.